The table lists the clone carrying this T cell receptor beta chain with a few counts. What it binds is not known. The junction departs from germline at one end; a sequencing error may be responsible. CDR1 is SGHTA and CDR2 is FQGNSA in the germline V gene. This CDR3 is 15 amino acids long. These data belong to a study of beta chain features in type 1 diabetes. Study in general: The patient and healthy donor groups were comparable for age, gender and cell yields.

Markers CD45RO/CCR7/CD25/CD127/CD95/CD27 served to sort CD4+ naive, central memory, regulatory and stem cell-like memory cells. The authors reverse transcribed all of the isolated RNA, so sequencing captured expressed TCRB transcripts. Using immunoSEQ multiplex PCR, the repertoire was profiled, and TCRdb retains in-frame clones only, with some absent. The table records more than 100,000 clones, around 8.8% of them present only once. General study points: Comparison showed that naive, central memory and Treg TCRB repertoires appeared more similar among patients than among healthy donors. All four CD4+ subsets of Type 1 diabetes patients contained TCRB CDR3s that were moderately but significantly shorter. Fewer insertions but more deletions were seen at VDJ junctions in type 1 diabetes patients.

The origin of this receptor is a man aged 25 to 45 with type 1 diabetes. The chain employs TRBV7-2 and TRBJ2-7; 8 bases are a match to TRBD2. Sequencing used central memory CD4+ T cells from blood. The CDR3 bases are TGCGCCAGCAGCCAAGAAAGGGCTAGCGGGTACGAGCAGTACTTC. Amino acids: CASSQERASGYEQYF. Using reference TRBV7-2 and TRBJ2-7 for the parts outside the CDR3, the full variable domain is GAGVSQSPSNKVTEKGKDVELRCDPISGHTALYWYRQSLGQGLEFLIYFQGNSAPDKSGLPSDRFSAERTGGSVSTLTIQRTQQEDSAVYLCASSQERASGYEQYFGPGTRLTVT.